This TCR beta chain was profiled in a study of blood T cell repertoires in COVID-19. Study context: Samples representing acute and convalescent COVID-19 were sourced from the United States, Italy and Spain. In each case, the material was cDNA or gDNA derived from T cells, B-cell-depleted T cells, or PBMCs.

Original data processing: It was from reference gene primer amplification that nucleated cell counts were estimated. Some clones are missing from TCRdb's copy, which holds only in-frame ones; the method was immunoSEQ multiplex PCR. V and J calls and clone size are as listed in that table; D and trimming were resolved from the DNA. The sample lists a few hundred thousand clones; roughly 90% were seen once. V shed 6 bases and J 10 bases; nucleotides not matched to a gene: 10. The CDR3 extends over 13 amino acids. Sequenced sample: peripheral blood. The sequence derives from a man aged 40-49 years with active or convalescent COVID-19. The rearrangement uses TRBV12-3 or TRBV12-4 and TRBJ1-2, with 8 bases that match TRBD1. CDR3 amino acids: CASSNTDRDDYTF. CDR3 coding DNA: TGTGCCAGCAGCAACACGGACAGGGATGACTACACCTTC.